This T cell receptor (beta chain) was identified during a study of T cell responses to AZD1222 COVID-19 vaccine. Study at large: Both about-4-week and about-12-week second-dose recipients were combined. Whole-study findings and limits: Just a handful of people given AZD1222 tested seropositive at baseline.

As for this clone: The antigen is undetermined.

Only in-frame clones appear in the TCRdb table, and some are missing; sequencing was by immunoSEQ multiplex PCR. The sample lists 100,000 or so clones; roughly 84% were seen once. The ends were cut back, 0 bases at V and 7 bases at J, with 8 bases in the middle. Per germline, CDR1 SGHRS and CDR2 YFSETQ. The CDR3 runs 12 residues. The chain combines TRBV5-1 with TRBJ2-7; D is uncertain. The specimen was peripheral blood, collected on day 0 of AZD1222 vaccination. The source of this sequence is an adult in good health. The CDR3 loop is CASSLAGWEQYF. The CDR3 nucleotides read TGCGCCAGCAGCTTGGCCGGGTGGGAGCAGTACTTC.